The T cell receptor (beta chain) under discussion was sequenced for a study of breast tumors, draining lymph nodes, adjacent tissues. The lymph nodes were axillary draining lymph nodes from breast cancer patients. In regard to this clonotype: The antigen is unknown.

Study observations and caveats: Tumor and nontumor repertoires were significantly more similar in luminal-like than in basal-like breast cancer. Tumors had less TCR diversity than lymph nodes, more than nontumor tissue. Tumor T cell lymph node origin was a supported hypothesis, not proven.

TCRdb re-analysed the multiplex PCR reads in MiXCR, keeping a single row per CDR3 protein. The sample records 140,000 or so distinct CDR3 sequences, around a third being singletons. V was trimmed by 0 bases and J by 5 bases, leaving 16 bases between them. The CDR3 is 16 amino acids. The germline V gene has CDR1 MNHNY and CDR2 SVGAGI (reference sequence). Sequencing was done on a sample of axillary lymph node tissue. The rearrangement joins TRBV6-6 to TRBJ1-1; no clear D. The sequence came from a female donor with breast cancer. Some clones in this sample may be carry-over from other donors' samples. In nucleotides, the CDR3 is TGTGCCAGCAGTTACTCGAATCGGGCAGGATGGACTGAAGCTTTCTTT. Its translation is CASSYSNRAGWTEAFF.